The T cell receptor beta chain described here comes from a study of blood T cell repertoires in COVID-19. Across the whole study: The samples span acute and convalescent COVID-19 from the United States, Italy and Spain. T cells, B-cell-depleted T cells, or PBMCs supplied cDNA or gDNA.

How the authors handled the data: The assay estimated nucleated cells by amplifying reference gene primers. Generated by immunoSEQ multiplex PCR, the TCRdb table keeps only in-frame clones and is missing some. V, J and clone size are those of that table, while D and trimming were read from the DNA. The table lists approximately 140,000 clones, about four fifths of them singletons. Germline assignment: CDR1 SNHLY and CDR2 FYNNEI. The CDR3 loop spans 13 amino acids. Trimming removed 6 bases at V and 5 bases at J, with 13 bases between. This chain links TRBV2 with TRBJ1-1; D gene unclear. The sequence was obtained from a man between 35 and 55 years old with acute COVID-19. Sample: PBMCs or T cells enriched from blood (not recorded which). CDR3 DNA sequence: TGTGCCAGCAGGGCCGGGAGAGAGACTGAAGCTTTCTTT. The encoded protein is CASRAGRETEAFF. The full variable domain, its missing parts supplied by reference TRBV2 and TRBJ1-1, is EPEVTQTPSHQVTQMGQEVILRCVPISNHLYFYWYRQILGQKVEFLVSFYNNEISEKSEIFDDQFSVERPDGSNFTLKIRSTKLEDSAMYFCASRAGRETEAFFGQGTRLTVV.